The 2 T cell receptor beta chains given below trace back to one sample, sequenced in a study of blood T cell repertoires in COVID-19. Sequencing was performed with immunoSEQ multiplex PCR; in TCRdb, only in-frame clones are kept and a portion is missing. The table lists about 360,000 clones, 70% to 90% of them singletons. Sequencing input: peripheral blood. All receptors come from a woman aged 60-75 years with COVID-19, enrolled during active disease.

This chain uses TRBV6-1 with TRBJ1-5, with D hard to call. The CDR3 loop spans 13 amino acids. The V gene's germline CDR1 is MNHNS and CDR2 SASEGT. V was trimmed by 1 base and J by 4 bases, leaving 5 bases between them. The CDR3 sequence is CASSEGPNQPQHF. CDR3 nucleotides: TGTGCCAGCAGTGAAGGGCCTAATCAGCCCCAGCATTTT.

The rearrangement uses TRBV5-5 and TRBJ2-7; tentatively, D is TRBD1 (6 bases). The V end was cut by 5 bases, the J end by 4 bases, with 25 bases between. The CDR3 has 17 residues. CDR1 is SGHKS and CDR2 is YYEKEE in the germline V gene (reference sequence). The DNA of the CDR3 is TGTGCCAGCAGTCTCCGGTCAGGGGATTCTTCTGGATACGAGCAGTACTTC. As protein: CASSLRSGDSSGYEQYF.